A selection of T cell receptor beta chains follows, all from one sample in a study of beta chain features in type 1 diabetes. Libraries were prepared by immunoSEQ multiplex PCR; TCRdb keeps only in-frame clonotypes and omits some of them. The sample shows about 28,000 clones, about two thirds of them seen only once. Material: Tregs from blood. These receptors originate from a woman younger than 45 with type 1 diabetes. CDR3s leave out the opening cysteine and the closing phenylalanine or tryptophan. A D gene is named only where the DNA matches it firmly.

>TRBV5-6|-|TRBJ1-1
ASSSRWARNTEAF
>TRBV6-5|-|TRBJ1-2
ASRTGFGVYGYT
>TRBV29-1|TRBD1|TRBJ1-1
SVSLILGQVDTEAF
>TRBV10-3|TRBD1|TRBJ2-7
AISRQGTYEQY
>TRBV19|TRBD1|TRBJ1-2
ASSGPGQANYGYT
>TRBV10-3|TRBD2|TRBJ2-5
AISEWGGSAWETQY
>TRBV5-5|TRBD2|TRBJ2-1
ASSRLAGAYNEQF
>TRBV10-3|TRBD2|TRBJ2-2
ALAGSGGELF
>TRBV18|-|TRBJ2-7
ASSAVREQYEQY
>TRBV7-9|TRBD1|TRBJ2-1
ASRSTGSSYNEQF
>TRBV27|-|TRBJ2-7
ASSLGHPYEQY
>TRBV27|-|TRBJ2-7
ASAVSGGTTYEQY
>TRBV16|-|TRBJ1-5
ASSYRAFFSNQPQH
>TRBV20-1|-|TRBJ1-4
SARQVEKLF
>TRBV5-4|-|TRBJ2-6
ASSLALRAGANVLT
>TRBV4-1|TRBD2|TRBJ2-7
ASSQDRAIGAGGQTEQY
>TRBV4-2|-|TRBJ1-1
ASSQGSLNTEAF
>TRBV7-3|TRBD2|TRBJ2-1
ASSRTSGAPNEQF
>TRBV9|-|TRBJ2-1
ASSVFGNEQF
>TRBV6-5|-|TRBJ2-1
ASSYEGREAYNEQF
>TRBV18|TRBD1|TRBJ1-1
ASSPRDRDVNTEAF
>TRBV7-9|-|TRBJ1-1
ASSLVQPNTEAF
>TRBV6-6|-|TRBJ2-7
ASSSQVPGSYEQY
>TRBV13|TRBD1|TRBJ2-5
ASSTGQGGRTQY
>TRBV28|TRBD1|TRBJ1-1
ATRGQGMITEAF
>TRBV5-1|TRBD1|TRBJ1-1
ASSFRDRDTEAF
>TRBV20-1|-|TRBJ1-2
SAGGGFGYT
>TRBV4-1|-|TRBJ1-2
ASSRPQGNYGYT
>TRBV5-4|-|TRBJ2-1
ASSLDYYNEQF
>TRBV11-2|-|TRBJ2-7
ASSRTSYEQY
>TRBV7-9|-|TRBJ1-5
ASSLAGGGNQPQH
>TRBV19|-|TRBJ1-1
ASRPDGRLTEAF
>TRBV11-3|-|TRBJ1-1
ASSLVYTEAF
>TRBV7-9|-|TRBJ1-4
ASSITQGSEKLF
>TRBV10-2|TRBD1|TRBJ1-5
ASSAGRGPSQPQH
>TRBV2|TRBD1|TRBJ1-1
ASRGSGGNTEAF
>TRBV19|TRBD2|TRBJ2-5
ASSVGLAGTQETQY
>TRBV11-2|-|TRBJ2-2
ASSPLARTGELF
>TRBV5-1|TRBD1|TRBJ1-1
ASSWGQVNTEAF
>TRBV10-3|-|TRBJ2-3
AISKVSDIDTQY
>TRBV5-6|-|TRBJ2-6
ASSLGGAGANVLT
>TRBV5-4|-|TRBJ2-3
ASSPDPGRMTDTQY
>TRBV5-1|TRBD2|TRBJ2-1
ASTQAGESLSEQF
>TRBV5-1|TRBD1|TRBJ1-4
ASSSGTGAEKLF
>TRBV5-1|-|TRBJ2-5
ASSSNPEETQY
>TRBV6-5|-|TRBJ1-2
ASSWTAGYT
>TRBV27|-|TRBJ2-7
ASSLSRRTYEQY
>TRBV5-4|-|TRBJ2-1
ASSVPGSFYNEQF
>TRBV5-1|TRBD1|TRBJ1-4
ASSQQGFDEKLF
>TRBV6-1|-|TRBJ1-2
ASSARNGGDYGYT
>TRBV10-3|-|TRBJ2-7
ATSPGLNYEQY
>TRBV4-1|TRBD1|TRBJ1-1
ASSQDRGWTEAF
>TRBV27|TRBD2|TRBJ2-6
ASTRGDWVGANVLT
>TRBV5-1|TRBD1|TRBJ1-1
ASSLGTGATEAF
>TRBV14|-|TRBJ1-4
ASSQEGLAGVEKLF
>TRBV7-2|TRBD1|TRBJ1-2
ASSLDRANYGYT
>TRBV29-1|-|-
SVEHPYGQGTYEQY